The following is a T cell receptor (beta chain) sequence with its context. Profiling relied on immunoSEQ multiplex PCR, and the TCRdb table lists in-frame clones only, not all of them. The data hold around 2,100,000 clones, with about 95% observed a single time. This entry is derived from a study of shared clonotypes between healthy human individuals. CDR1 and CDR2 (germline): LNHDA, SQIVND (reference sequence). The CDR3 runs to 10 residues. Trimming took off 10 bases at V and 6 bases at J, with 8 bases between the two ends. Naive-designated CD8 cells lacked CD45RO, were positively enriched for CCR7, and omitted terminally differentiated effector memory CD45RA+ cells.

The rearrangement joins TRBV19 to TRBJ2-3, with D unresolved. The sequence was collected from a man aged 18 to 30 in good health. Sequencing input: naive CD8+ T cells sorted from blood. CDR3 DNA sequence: TGTGCCACCCAGAAGGATACGCAGTATTTT. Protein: CATQKDTQYF. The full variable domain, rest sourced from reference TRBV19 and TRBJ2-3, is DGGITQSPKYLFRKEGQNVTLSCEQNLNHDAMYWYRQDPGQGLRLIYYSQIVNDFQKGDIAEGYSVSREKKESFPLTVTSAQKNPTAFYLCATQKDTQYFGPGTRLTVL.